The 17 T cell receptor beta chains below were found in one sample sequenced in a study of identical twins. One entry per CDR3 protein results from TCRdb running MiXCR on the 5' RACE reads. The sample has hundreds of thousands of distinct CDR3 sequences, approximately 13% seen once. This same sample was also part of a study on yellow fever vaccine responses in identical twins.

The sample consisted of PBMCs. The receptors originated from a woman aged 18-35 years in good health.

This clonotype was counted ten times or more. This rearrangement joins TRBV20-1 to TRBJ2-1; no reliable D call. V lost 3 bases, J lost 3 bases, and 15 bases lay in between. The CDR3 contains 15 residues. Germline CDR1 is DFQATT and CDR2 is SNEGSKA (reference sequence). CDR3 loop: CSASEWQTIYNEQFF. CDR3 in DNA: TGCAGTGCTAGCGAGTGGCAAACTATCTACAATGAGCAGTTCTTC.

The CDR3 reads CASSYPRGGTYEQYF. The DNA for the CDR3 is TGTGCCAGCAGCTACCCTAGGGGGGGCACCTACGAGCAGTACTTC. This chain links TRBV7-8 with TRBJ2-7, with D perhaps matching TRBD2 (7 bases). The CDR3 spans 15 residues. Trimming removed 4 bases at V and 2 bases at J, with 15 bases between. Germline-derived CDR1 and CDR2 are SGHVS and FQNEAQ.

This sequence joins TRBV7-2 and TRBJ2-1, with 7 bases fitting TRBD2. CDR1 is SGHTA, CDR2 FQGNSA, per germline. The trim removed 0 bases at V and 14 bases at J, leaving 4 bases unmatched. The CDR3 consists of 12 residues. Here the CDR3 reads CASSLAGGTEFF. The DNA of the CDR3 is TGTGCCAGCAGCTTAGCGGGGGGGACGGAGTTCTTC.

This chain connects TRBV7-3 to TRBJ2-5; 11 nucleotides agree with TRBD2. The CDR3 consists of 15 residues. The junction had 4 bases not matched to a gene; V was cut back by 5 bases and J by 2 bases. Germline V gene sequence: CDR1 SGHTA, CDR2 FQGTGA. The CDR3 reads CASSRTSGQQETQYF. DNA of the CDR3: TGTGCCAGCAGCCGGACTAGCGGGCAGCAAGAGACCCAGTACTTC.

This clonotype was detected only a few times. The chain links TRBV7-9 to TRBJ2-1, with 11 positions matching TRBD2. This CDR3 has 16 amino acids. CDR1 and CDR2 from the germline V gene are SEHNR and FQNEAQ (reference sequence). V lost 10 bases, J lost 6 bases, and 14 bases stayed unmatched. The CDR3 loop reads CATHRVAGGPVNEQFF. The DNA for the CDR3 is TGTGCCACCCACCGGGTAGCGGGGGGGCCGGTCAATGAGCAGTTCTTC.

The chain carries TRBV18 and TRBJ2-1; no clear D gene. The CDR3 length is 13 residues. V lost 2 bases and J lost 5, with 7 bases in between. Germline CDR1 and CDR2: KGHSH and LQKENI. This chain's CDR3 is CASSPEANNEQFF. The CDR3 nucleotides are TGTGCCAGCTCACCAGAGGCTAACAATGAGCAGTTCTTC.

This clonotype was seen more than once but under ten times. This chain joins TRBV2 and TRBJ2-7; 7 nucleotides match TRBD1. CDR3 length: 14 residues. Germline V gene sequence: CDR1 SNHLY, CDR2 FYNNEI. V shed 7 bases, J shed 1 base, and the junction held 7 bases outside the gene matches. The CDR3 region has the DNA TGTGCCAGCACTATTTACAGGGGTTCCTACGAGCAGTACTTC. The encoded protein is CASTIYRGSYEQYF.

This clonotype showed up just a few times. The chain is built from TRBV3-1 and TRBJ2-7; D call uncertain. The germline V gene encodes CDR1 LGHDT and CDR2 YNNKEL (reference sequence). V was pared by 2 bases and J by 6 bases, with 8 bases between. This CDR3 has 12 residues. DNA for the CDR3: TGTGCCAGCAGCCAACATTTTCGCGAGCAGTACTTC. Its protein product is CASSQHFREQYF.

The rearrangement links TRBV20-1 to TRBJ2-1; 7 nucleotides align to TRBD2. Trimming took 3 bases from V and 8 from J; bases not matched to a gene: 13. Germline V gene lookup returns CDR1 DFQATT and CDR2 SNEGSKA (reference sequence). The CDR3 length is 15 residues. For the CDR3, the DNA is TGCAGTGCTAGTATTTCCTCGGGGGGTAGCCATGAGCAGTTCTTC. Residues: CSASISSGGSHEQFF.

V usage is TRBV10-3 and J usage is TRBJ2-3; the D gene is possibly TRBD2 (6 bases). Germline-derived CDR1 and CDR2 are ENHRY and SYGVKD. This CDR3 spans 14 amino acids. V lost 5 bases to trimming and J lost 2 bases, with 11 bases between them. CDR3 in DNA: TGTGCCATCAGTTCAGCGGGCCCCACAGATACGCAGTATTTT. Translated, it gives CAISSAGPTDTQYF.

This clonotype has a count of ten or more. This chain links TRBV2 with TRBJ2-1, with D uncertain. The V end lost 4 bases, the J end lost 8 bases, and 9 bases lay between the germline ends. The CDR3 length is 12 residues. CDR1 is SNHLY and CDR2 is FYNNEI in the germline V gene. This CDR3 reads CASSGGLDEQFF. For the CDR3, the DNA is TGTGCCAGCAGTGGGGGTTTGGATGAGCAGTTCTTC.

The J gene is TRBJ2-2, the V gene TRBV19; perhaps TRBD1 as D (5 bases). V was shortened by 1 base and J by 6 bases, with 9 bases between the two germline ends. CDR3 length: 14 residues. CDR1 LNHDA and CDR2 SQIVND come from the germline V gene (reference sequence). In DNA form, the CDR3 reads TGTGCCAGTAGTATAGTCAGGGTATCCGGGGAGCTGTTTTTT. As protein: CASSIVRVSGELFF. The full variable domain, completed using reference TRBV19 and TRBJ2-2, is DGGITQSPKYLFRKEGQNVTLSCEQNLNHDAMYWYRQDPGQGLRLIYYSQIVNDFQKGDIAEGYSVSREKKESFPLTVTSAQKNPTAFYLCASSIVRVSGELFFGEGSRLTVL.

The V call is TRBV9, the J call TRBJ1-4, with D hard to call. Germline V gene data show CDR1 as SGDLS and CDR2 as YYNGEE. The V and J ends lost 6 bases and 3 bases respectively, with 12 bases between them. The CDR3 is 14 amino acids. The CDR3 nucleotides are TGTGCCAGCACGAAAGAAGACTCTAATGAAAAACTGTTTTTT. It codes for CASTKEDSNEKLFF.

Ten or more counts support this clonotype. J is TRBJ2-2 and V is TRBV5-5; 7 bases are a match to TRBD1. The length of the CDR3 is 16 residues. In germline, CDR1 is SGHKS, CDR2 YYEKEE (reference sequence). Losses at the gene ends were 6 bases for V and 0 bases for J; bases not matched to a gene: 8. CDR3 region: CASIPDRATNTGELFF. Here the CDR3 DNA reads TGTGCCAGCATACCAGACAGGGCGACGAACACCGGGGAGCTGTTTTTT. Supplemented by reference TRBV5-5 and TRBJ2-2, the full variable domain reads DAGVTQSPTHLIKTRGQQVTLRCSPISGHKSVSWYQQVLGQGPQFIFQYYEKEERGRGNFPDRFSARQFPNYSSELNVNALLLGDSALYLCASIPDRATNTGELFFGEGSRLTVL.

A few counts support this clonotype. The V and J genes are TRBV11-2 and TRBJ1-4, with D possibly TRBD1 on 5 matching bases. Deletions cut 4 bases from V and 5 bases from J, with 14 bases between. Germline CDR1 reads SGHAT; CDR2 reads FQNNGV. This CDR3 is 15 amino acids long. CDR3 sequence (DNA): TGTGCCAGCAGCTCCTCCGGGACGTCAAATGAAAAACTGTTTTTT. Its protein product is CASSSSGTSNEKLFF.

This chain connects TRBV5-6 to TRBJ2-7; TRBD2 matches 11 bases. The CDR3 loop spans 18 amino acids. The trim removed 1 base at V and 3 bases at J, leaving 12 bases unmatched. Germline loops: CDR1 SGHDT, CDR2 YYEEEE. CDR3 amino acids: CASSLSLWNSGGDYEQYV. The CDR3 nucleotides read TGTGCCAGCAGCTTGAGTTTATGGAATAGCGGGGGGGACTACGAGCAGTACGTC.

CDR3 residues: CASSPPERRVDEQFF. CDR3 in DNA: TGCGCCAGCAGCCCACCTGAGAGAAGGGTAGATGAGCAGTTCTTC. This chain uses TRBV5-1 with TRBJ2-1; D is undetermined. The germline CDR1 and CDR2 sequences are SGHRS and YFSETQ. Trimming cost V 4 bases and J 8 bases, with 19 bases left between them. The CDR3 runs to 15 residues.